The sequence of this T cell receptor beta chain was determined in a study of T cell responses to AZD1222 COVID-19 vaccine. Trimming cost V 3 bases and J 4 bases, with 13 bases left between them. The CDR3 sequence is 14 residues long. Germline values: CDR1 LGHNA, CDR2 YSLEER. Sequencing was performed with immunoSEQ multiplex PCR; in TCRdb, only in-frame clones are kept and a portion is missing. This table has roughly 110,000 clones, around 90% appearing once. Comment on this clone: The antigen remains undetermined.

Whole-study results and caveats: At baseline, just a handful of AZD1222 recipients tested seropositive. Samples come after the peak T cell response, not at day 14. Donor demographics were predominantly white British with a female majority; clonal diversity may be underestimated. Spike-wide coverage was observed for vaccine-associated CD4 TCRs, with dominant responses at 160-218 and 743-854.

The origin of this receptor is an adult who received the AZD1222 COVID-19 vaccine. This specimen was peripheral blood, taken 28 days after the second AZD1222 dose. The chain has TRBV4-3 and TRBJ2-7; D is possibly TRBD1 (5 bases). The CDR3 is CASSHLGHEYEQYF. The CDR3 DNA is TGCGCCAGCAGCCACCTTGGACACGAATACGAGCAGTACTTC.